Each of the 25 T cell receptor beta chains below was sequenced from the same sample in a study of spatial heterogeneity in lung cancer. Time point indicated: blood at routine non-recurrence follow-up after resection. TCRdb passed the 5' RACE reads through MiXCR, listing each CDR3 protein once. The data hold some 30,000 distinct CDR3 sequences, with roughly 5.7% observed a single time. Material: PBMCs, obtained at follow-up. The receptors here all came from a female donor with early-stage non-small cell lung cancer.

This clonotype was found many times. The rearrangement links TRBV19 to TRBJ2-3, with D maybe TRBD2 (6 bases). The CDR3 is 16 amino acids. Trimming shortened V by 5 bases and J by 3 bases, and 18 bases separated the two germline ends. The V gene's germline CDR1 is LNHDA and CDR2 SQIVND (reference sequence). The CDR3 DNA reads TGTGCCAGTAGTCCGGGAGTTGGGACGCGAACAGATACGCAGTATTTT. Encoded protein: CASSPGVGTRTDTQYF.

This clonotype was detected many times. The chain joins TRBV7-9 to TRBJ2-6; D is ambiguous. V lost 6 bases and J 0 bases, leaving 18 bases between the germline ends. The germline V gene encodes CDR1 SEHNR and CDR2 FQNEAQ (reference sequence). The CDR3 loop spans 18 amino acids. The CDR3 loop reads CASSPPSGRTSGANVLTF. The CDR3, as DNA: TGTGCCAGCAGTCCTCCGTCGGGCAGAACCTCTGGGGCCAACGTCCTGACTTTC.

This clonotype was picked up many times. The chain joins TRBV6-5 to TRBJ1-1; D is possibly TRBD1 (5 bases). The ends were cut back, 0 bases at V and 11 bases at J, with 7 bases in the middle. This CDR3 spans 11 amino acids. Germline V gene lookup returns CDR1 MNHEY and CDR2 SVGAGI. The CDR3: CASSYSGGAFF. CDR3 DNA: TGTGCCAGCAGTTACTCGGGGGGGGCTTTCTTT.

This clonotype was seen at least ten times. The chain employs TRBV6-1 and TRBJ2-5; the D gene could be TRBD1 or TRBD2 (5 bases each). The germline V gene has CDR1 MNHNS and CDR2 SASEGT. This CDR3 is built from 14 residues. The ends were cut back, 6 bases at V and 3 bases at J, with 14 bases in the middle. The CDR3 nucleotides are TGTGCCAGCAGCCGACTACAGGCGGAAGAGACCCAGTACTTC. This translates into CASSRLQAEETQYF.

The V call is TRBV2, the J call TRBJ1-1, with a tentative D call TRBD1 (5 bases). Germline assignment: CDR1 SNHLY and CDR2 FYNNEI. Trimming removed 6 bases at V and 10 bases at J, with 15 bases between. This CDR3 region has 12 residues. CDR3 in amino acids: CASREFQGGAFF. The CDR3 DNA follows: TGTGCCAGCAGGGAATTCCAGGGAGGAGCTTTCTTT.

Many counts were recorded for this clonotype. The V and J genes are TRBV18 and TRBJ2-7, with a weak D call TRBD2 (6 bases). V dropped 6 bases and J dropped 6 bases, with 12 bases sitting between them. Germline CDR1 is KGHSH and CDR2 is LQKENI. CDR3 length: 12 amino acids. The CDR3 spells CASSAGPGEQYF. In DNA form, the CDR3 reads TGTGCCAGCTCCGCGGGGCCAGGCGAGCAGTACTTC.

This clonotype was counted many times. The CDR3 here is CASSLALGTGSSEAFF. CDR3 nucleotide sequence: TGTGCCAGCAGTTTGGCGCTGGGGACAGGGTCCTCTGAAGCTTTCTTT. The genes are TRBV28 and TRBJ1-1, with 9 bases aligning to TRBD1. Unmatched junction bases numbered 11, after V lost 3 bases and J lost 6 bases. This CDR3 comprises 16 residues. Germline V gene lookup returns CDR1 MDHEN and CDR2 SYDVKM. The full variable domain, completed using reference TRBV28 and TRBJ1-1, is DVKVTQSSRYLVKRTGEKVFLECVQDMDHENMFWYRQDPGLGLRLIYFSYDVKMKEKGDIPEGYSVSREKKERFSLILESASTNQTSMYLCASSLALGTGSSEAFFGQGTRLTVV.

Relative to its sample, this clonotype is medium-sized (0.01 to 0.1%). The chain employs TRBV4-3 and TRBJ1-1; no clear D gene. V dropped 0 bases and J dropped 2 bases, with 10 bases sitting between them. The CDR3 length is 15 residues. Germline V CDR1 and CDR2: LGHNA, YSLEER. The CDR3 coding sequence is TGCGCCAGCAGCCAAGAGTTCAGCTTAAACACTGAAGCTTTCTTT. Residues: CASSQEFSLNTEAFF.

This clonotype showed up many times. The chain recombines TRBV12-3 or TRBV12-4 with TRBJ1-5, with D tentatively TRBD1 (6 bases). V lost 6 bases, J lost 3 bases, and 12 bases lay in between. The CDR3 contains 14 residues. Here the CDR3 reads CASSPTGSNQPQHF. The CDR3 DNA sequence: TGTGCCAGCAGCCCCACAGGGTCCAATCAGCCCCAGCATTTT.

Ten or more counts support this clonotype. The chain joins TRBV27 to TRBJ2-1; 11 nucleotides align to TRBD1. V was pared by 3 bases and J by 8 bases, with 21 bases of the junction left unmatched. CDR3 length: 20 amino acids. CDR1 is MNHEY, CDR2 SMNVEV, per germline (reference sequence). As DNA, the CDR3 is TGTGCCAGCAGTTTCTTGAGGACAGGGGGCCCTCCGGGACGGACCCATGAGCAGTTCTTC. Translated, it gives CASSFLRTGGPPGRTHEQFF.

The CDR3 region has the DNA TGTGCCAGCAGCCAAAGAGGAGTAAGGACAGGGGGCGAAGCTTACAATGAGCAGTTCTTC. Its protein product is CASSQRGVRTGGEAYNEQFF. The chain joins TRBV3-2 to TRBJ2-1; the D call of TRBD1 is as the table states it, not checked on the DNA. TRBV3-2 represents a pseudogene. The CDR3 is 20 residues long.

This clonotype has a count of ten or more. The V gene is TRBV5-4, the J gene TRBJ2-1; 8 positions agree with TRBD2. The CDR3 spans 14 residues. The germline V gene encodes CDR1 SGHNT and CDR2 YYREEE (reference sequence). J lost 8 bases, V lost 4 bases, and 8 bases had no gene match. The chain's CDR3 is CASSRSGTIDEQFF. The CDR3 nucleotides are TGTGCCAGCAGCCGTAGCGGGACTATCGATGAGCAGTTCTTC.

There are many counts of this clonotype. The germline gene is not matched at one end of the junction; a read error may be the cause. The chain carries TRBV6-1 and TRBJ1-4, with a possible D match to TRBD1 (5 bases). Germline CDR1 reads MNHNS; CDR2 reads SASEGT. The CDR3 runs to 13 residues. In DNA form, the CDR3 reads TGTGCCAGCACCGAAACCCAGGGAATGGGTAGGGCTTTT. Amino acid sequence: CASTETQGMGRAF.

This clonotype appeared many times. The chain recombines TRBV7-8 with TRBJ2-1; D is ambiguous. The CDR3 has 11 residues. Germline CDR1 SGHVS, CDR2 FQNEAQ. Trimming shortened V by 5 bases and J by 8 bases, and 7 bases separated the two germline ends. The CDR3, as DNA: TGTGCCAGCAGCCCAAAGGATGAGCAGTTCTTC. Its protein is CASSPKDEQFF.

The table lists this clonotype with many counts. The chain carries TRBV4-3 and TRBJ2-3, with D possibly TRBD2 on 6 matching bases. The V and J ends lost 1 base and 1 base respectively, with 12 bases between them. Germline CDR1 and CDR2: LGHNA and YSLEER. The CDR3 spans 16 residues. Here the CDR3 DNA reads TGCGCCAGCAGCCAAGCAATCACGGGGGGCACAGATACGCAGTATTTT. Its protein is CASSQAITGGTDTQYF.

This clonotype came up many times. The chain has TRBV28 and TRBJ2-5; no firm D call. This CDR3 is 14 amino acids long. The germline CDR1 and CDR2 sequences are MDHEN and SYDVKM. Trimming shortened V by 6 bases and J by 4 bases, and 15 bases separated the two germline ends. The CDR3 loop reads CASSQATAPETQYF. CDR3 sequence (DNA): TGTGCCAGCAGCCAAGCTACAGCTCCAGAGACCCAGTACTTC.

This clonotype appeared a few times. This sequence joins TRBV10-3 and TRBJ1-1; 9 bases are a match to TRBD1. Looked up from germline, CDR1 is ENHRY and CDR2 is SYGVKD. The V and J ends lost 6 bases and 1 base, in that order; junction bases with no gene match: 3. There are 14 residues in the CDR3. CDR3 nucleotides: TGTGCCATCAGGAGACAGGGGGGGAACACTGAAGCTTTCTTT. Translated, it gives CAIRRQGGNTEAFF.

This clonotype rates as medium-sized (0.01 to 0.1%). The chain uses TRBV10-2 and TRBJ1-5, with D perhaps matching TRBD1 (6 bases). This CDR3 comprises 14 residues. CDR1 and CDR2 from the germline V gene are WSHSY and SAAADI. Trimming took 0 bases from V and 7 from J, leaving 10 bases between them. The DNA for the CDR3 is TGCGCCAGCAGTGAGTCTGGGGGCAGACAGCCCCAGCATTTT. Translated: CASSESGGRQPQHF.

The chain is built from TRBV20-1 and TRBJ2-3, with 13 nucleotides matching TRBD2. Germline V gene sequence: CDR1 DFQATT, CDR2 SNEGSKA (reference sequence). J lost 7 bases, V lost 3 bases, and 7 bases had no gene match. This CDR3 has 15 residues. In nucleotides, the CDR3 is TGCAGTGCTAGGGGACTAGCGGGAAGATATAATACGCAGTATTTT. This encodes CSARGLAGRYNTQYF.

This clonotype was found many times. The J gene is TRBJ1-2, the V gene TRBV5-6, with D unresolved. Deletions cut 6 bases from V and 4 bases from J, with 16 bases between. Germline lookup yields CDR1 SGHDT and CDR2 YYEEEE. The CDR3 has 14 residues. In DNA form, the CDR3 reads TGTGCCAGCACTATGCCTGGGGTCGGCTATGGCTACACCTTC. Translating it yields CASTMPGVGYGYTF.

This clonotype was observed at least ten times. The chain is built from TRBV20-1 and TRBJ1-4, with 8 positions matching TRBD1. V was pared by 6 bases and J by 4 bases, with 4 bases of the junction left unmatched. The germline V gene encodes CDR1 DFQATT and CDR2 SNEGSKA (reference sequence). There are 13 residues in the CDR3. The CDR3 DNA is TGCAGTGCGCTGACAGGGGTTAATGAAAAACTGTTTTTT. Its translation is CSALTGVNEKLFF.

For this clonotype: A single base separates this from a much larger clone, so it may be a read error. V gene TRBV28 combines with J gene TRBJ1-3; a possible D gene is TRBD1 (6 bases). Germline lookup yields CDR1 MDHEN and CDR2 SYDVKM. The CDR3 runs 14 residues. The CDR3 reads CACSLGGYGNTIYF. CDR3 nucleotides: TGTGCCTGCAGTTTAGGGGGGTACGGAAACACCATATATTTT.

The V and J genes are TRBV29-1 and TRBJ2-3; 10 bases line up with TRBD2. Germline CDR1 SQVTM, CDR2 ANQGSEA. The CDR3 totals 15 residues. With V trimmed by 4 bases and J by 1 base, 5 bases remained unmatched. The CDR3: CSVVTGTSGTDTQYF. For the CDR3, the DNA is TGCAGCGTTGTTACCGGGACTAGCGGCACAGATACGCAGTATTTT.

V gene TRBV7-8 combines with J gene TRBJ2-7; 7 nucleotides match TRBD1. The CDR3 spans 15 residues. V shed 0 bases and J 0 bases; nucleotides not matched to a gene: 2. From germline, CDR1 is SGHVS and CDR2 FQNEAQ. CDR3 coding DNA: TGTGCCAGCAGCTTAGCGGGGGACAGCTCCTACGAGCAGTACTTC. Translated: CASSLAGDSSYEQYF.

This clonotype was counted at least ten times. This sequence joins TRBV7-9 and TRBJ2-3; D is ambiguous. The germline V and J ends were trimmed by 2 bases and 2 bases, with 5 bases remaining between them. From germline, CDR1 is SEHNR and CDR2 FQNEAQ (reference sequence). The CDR3 consists of 13 residues. The CDR3 here is CASSLKVTDTQYF. The CDR3 nucleotides read TGTGCCAGCAGCTTAAAGGTCACAGATACGCAGTATTTT.